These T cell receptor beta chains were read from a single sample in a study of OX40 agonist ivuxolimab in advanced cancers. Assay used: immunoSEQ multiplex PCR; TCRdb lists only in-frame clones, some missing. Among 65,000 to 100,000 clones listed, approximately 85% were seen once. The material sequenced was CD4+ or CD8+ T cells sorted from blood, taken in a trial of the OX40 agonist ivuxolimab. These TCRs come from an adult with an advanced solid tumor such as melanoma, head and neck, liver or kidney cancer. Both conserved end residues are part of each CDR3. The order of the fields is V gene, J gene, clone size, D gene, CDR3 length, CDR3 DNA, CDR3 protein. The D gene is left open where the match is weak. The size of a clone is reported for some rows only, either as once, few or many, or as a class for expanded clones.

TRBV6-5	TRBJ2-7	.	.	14	TGTGCCAGCAGTTACGACGGATTCTCCTACGAGCAGTACTTC	CASSYDGFSYEQYF
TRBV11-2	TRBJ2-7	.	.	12	TGTGCCAGCGGCCTCTCAGGCTACGAGCAGTACTTC	CASGLSGYEQYF
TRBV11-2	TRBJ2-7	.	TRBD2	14	TGTGCCAGCAGCCAGGCGGGCGGGAGAAACGAGCAGTACTTC	CASSQAGGRNEQYF
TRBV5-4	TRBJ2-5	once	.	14	TGTGCCAGCTCGACCCCGACTCGCCAAGAGACCCAGTACTTC	CASSTPTRQETQYF
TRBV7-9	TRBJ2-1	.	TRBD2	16	TGTGCCAGCAGCTTACGACTTACTAGCGGCGGCAATGAGCAGTTCTTC	CASSLRLTSGGNEQFF
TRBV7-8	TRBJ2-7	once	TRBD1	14	TGTGCCAGCAGCCCAAGGGACAGACTATACGAGCAGTACTTC	CASSPRDRLYEQYF
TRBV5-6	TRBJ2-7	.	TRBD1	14	TGTGCCAGCAGTAACAGGGGGGTACCTACGAAGCAGTACTTC	CASSNRGVPTKQYF
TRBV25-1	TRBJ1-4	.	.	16	TGTGCCAGCAGTGGATCCCCTGGGGTCTCTAATGAAAAACTGTTTTTT	CASSGSPGVSNEKLFF
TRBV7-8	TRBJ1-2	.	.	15	TGTGCCAGCAGCTTAGTACGGGGCGGAAACTATGGCTACACCTTC	CASSLVRGGNYGYTF
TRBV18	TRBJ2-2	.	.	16	TGTGCCAGCTCAAATCCCGAAGCGAAAAACACCGGGGAGCTGTTTTTT	CASSNPEAKNTGELFF
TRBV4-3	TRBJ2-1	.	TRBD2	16	TGCGCCAGCAGCCAAGGGACTAGCGGGTCCTACAATGAGCAGTTCTTC	CASSQGTSGSYNEQFF
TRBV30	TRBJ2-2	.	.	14	TGTGCCTGGAGTGTACAGGGAGGCACCGGGGAGCTGTTTTTT	CAWSVQGGTGELFF
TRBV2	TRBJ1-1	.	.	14	TGTGCCAGCATGGTCTTAAGGGAAGGGACTGAAGCTTTCTTT	CASMVLREGTEAFF
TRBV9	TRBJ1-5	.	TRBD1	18	TGTGCCAGCAGCGTCGGGGGGACAGGGATATATAGCAATCAGCCCCAGCATTTT	CASSVGGTGIYSNQPQHF
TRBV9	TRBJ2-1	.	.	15	TGTGCCAGCAGCGTAGGAGGAAGGGCCTACAATGAGCAGTTCTTC	CASSVGGRAYNEQFF
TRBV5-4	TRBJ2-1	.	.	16	TGTGCCAGCAGCTTGGTCGGAGGGGGCGGTCGCAATGAGCAGTTCTTC	CASSLVGGGGRNEQFF
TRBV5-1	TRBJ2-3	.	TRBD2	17	TGCGCCAGCAGCTTGGTGGCTAGCGGGGGCGGGACAGATACGCAGTATTTT	CASSLVASGGGTDTQYF
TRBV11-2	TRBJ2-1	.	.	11	TGTGCCAGCAGCTTAACAGTTGAGCAGTTCTTC	CASSLTVEQFF
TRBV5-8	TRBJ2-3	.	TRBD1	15	TGTGCCAGCAGCGCTGGGACAGGGAGCACAGATACGCAGTATTTT	CASSAGTGSTDTQYF
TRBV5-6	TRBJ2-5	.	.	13	TGTGCCAGCAGCCTGACAGGCGGGGAGACCCAGTACTTC	CASSLTGGETQYF
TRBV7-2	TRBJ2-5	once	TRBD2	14	TGTGCCAGCAGCTTAGGGGGCGGGAGCGAGACCCAGTACTTC	CASSLGGGSETQYF
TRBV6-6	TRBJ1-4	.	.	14	TGTGCCAGCAGTATCGGGACCAACGGTAGAAAACTGTTTTTT	CASSIGTNGRKLFF
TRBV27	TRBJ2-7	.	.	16	TGTGCCAGCAGTTTAAGTTATGGGGTCAGACCTGACGAGCAGTACTTC	CASSLSYGVRPDEQYF
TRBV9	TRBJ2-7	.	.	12	TGTGCCAGCAGCGGACTAGTCAACGAGCAGTACTTC	CASSGLVNEQYF
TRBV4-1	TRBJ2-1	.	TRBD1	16	TGCGCCAGCAGCCAAGGCTCAGGGGGCCACTACAATGAGCAGTTCTTC	CASSQGSGGHYNEQFF
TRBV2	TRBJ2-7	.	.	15	TGTGCCAGCAGTGAAACCCTGGGGAGCTCCTACGAGCAGTACTTC	CASSETLGSSYEQYF